These 14 T cell receptor beta chains were sequenced from one sample in a study of human thymus T cells. TCRdb keeps only in-frame clones here, not all; method: immunoSEQ multiplex PCR. The table has some 130,000 clones, around 95% seen once; the top ten hold around 0.025%. Thymus tissue was removed during corrective cardiac surgery. Sequencing was performed on thymus tissue. These receptors all stem from a boy under two years old with a congenital heart defect but otherwise immunologically healthy.

This chain joins TRBV4-3 and TRBJ2-7; 7 bases are a match to TRBD1. The V and J ends lost 0 bases and 2 bases, in that order; junction bases with no gene match: 4. This CDR3 contains 15 residues. The germline gives CDR1 LGHNA, CDR2 YSLEER. CDR3 DNA: TGCGCCAGCAGCCAAGATCGTGGGACAGCCTACGAGCAGTACTTC. It is translated as CASSQDRGTAYEQYF.

This clone was recorded once. The CDR3 DNA reads TGTGCCAGTAGTATCAGTGGAAACACCATATATTTT. As protein: CASSISGNTIYF. The chain couples TRBV19 to TRBJ1-3; D ambiguous. Germline V gives CDR1 LNHDA, CDR2 SQIVND (reference sequence). With 3 bases removed from V and 3 bases from J, the gap between germline ends came to 3 bases. The CDR3 covers 12 residues. The complete variable domain, with remaining parts taken from reference TRBV19 and TRBJ1-3, reads DGGITQSPKYLFRKEGQNVTLSCEQNLNHDAMYWYRQDPGQGLRLIYYSQIVNDFQKGDIAEGYSVSREKKESFPLTVTSAQKNPTAFYLCASSISGNTIYFGEGSWLTVV.

The chain is built from TRBV2 and TRBJ2-1, with 9 nucleotides matching TRBD2. Germline V gene lookup returns CDR1 SNHLY and CDR2 FYNNEI. Trimming at V came to 7 bases and at J to 4 bases, leaving 8 bases not matched to a gene. CDR3 length equals 15 residues. The CDR3 DNA sequence: TGTGCCAGCAAGATTAGCGGGGGACTTTACAATGAGCAGTTCTTC. This encodes CASKISGGLYNEQFF.

The V and J genes are TRBV12-5 and TRBJ1-1, with 7 bases identical to TRBD1. The CDR3 has 17 amino acids. The J segment lost 1 base and the V segment lost 5 bases, leaving 13 bases of the junction unmatched. In germline, CDR1 is LGHNT, CDR2 FRNRAP. The CDR3 is CASGTETGAPRNTEAFF. The DNA of the CDR3 is TGTGCTAGTGGTACCGAAACAGGGGCCCCAAGGAACACTGAAGCTTTCTTT.

This clone came up once. The rearrangement uses TRBV5-6 and TRBJ1-2; possibly TRBD1 for D (5 bases). This CDR3 is built from 17 residues. V dropped 4 bases and J dropped 0 bases, with 19 bases sitting between them. Germline CDR1 reads SGHDT; CDR2 reads YYEEEE. Here the CDR3 reads CASSPGLPLRANYGYTF. CDR3 nucleotide sequence: TGTGCCAGCAGCCCGGGACTACCCCTGCGGGCTAACTATGGCTACACCTTC. Using reference TRBV5-6 and TRBJ1-2 for the parts outside the CDR3, the full variable domain is DAGVTQSPTHLIKTRGQQVTLRCSPKSGHDTVSWYQQALGQGPQFIFQYYEEEERQRGNFPDRFSGHQFPNYSSELNVNALLLGDSALYLCASSPGLPLRANYGYTFGSGTRLTVV.

A few counts support this clone. The chain uses TRBV10-3 and TRBJ1-1; no definite D call. Germline-derived CDR1 and CDR2 are ENHRY and SYGVKD. Trimming cost V 7 bases and J 3 bases, with 12 bases left between them. The CDR3 is 13 residues long. The DNA of the CDR3 is TGTGCCATCACCCCTGCAGAGTACACTGAAGCTTTCTTT. Translated, it gives CAITPAEYTEAFF.

The J gene is TRBJ1-1, the V gene TRBV6-1; no clear D gene. Trimming shortened V by 1 base and J by 3 bases, and 12 bases separated the two germline ends. The CDR3 is made up of 15 amino acids. In germline, CDR1 is MNHNS, CDR2 SASEGT. CDR3: CASSEEWEVDTEAFF. The DNA for the CDR3 is TGTGCCAGCAGTGAAGAGTGGGAGGTGGACACTGAAGCTTTCTTT.

The genes are TRBV7-9 and TRBJ2-1; TRBD2 matches 8 bases. After removal of 5 bases from V and 1 base from J, the junction contained 16 bases not matched to a gene. Germline values: CDR1 SEHNR, CDR2 FQNEAQ (reference sequence). The CDR3 runs to 19 residues. This CDR3 reads CASSDWGVIAGRSYNEQFF. The CDR3, as DNA: TGTGCCAGCAGCGATTGGGGGGTAATAGCGGGGCGATCCTACAATGAGCAGTTCTTC.

The J gene is TRBJ2-7, the V gene TRBV19; D possibly matches TRBD1 or TRBD2 (5 bases each). Germline V gene data show CDR1 as LNHDA and CDR2 as SQIVND (reference sequence). Trimming took off 3 bases at V and 5 bases at J, with 23 bases between the two ends. The CDR3 is 17 residues long. CDR3 sequence (DNA): TGTGCCAGTAGTATTAACCTTTCCGGACCGAGGGGCCACGAGCAGTACTTC. This translates into CASSINLSGPRGHEQYF.

The chain uses TRBV19 and TRBJ1-1, with TRBD1 identical over 7 bases. This CDR3 region has 14 residues. J gave up 3 bases and V 6 bases, and 7 bases lay outside the gene matches. From germline, CDR1 is LNHDA and CDR2 SQIVND (reference sequence). The CDR3 DNA reads TGTGCCAGTAGAGCGGGACAGAATTACACTGAAGCTTTCTTT. It codes for CASRAGQNYTEAFF.

The rearrangement joins TRBV19 to TRBJ1-2; 8 bases are shared with TRBD1. The CDR3 is 15 amino acids. Germline V gives CDR1 LNHDA, CDR2 SQIVND (reference sequence). V lost 5 bases to trimming and J lost 6 bases; unmatched junction nucleotides: 11. This chain's CDR3 is CASSPRGQVRNGYTF. CDR3 DNA: TGTGCCAGTAGTCCCAGGGGGCAGGTTCGGAATGGCTACACCTTC. The full variable domain, completed using reference TRBV19 and TRBJ1-2, is DGGITQSPKYLFRKEGQNVTLSCEQNLNHDAMYWYRQDPGQGLRLIYYSQIVNDFQKGDIAEGYSVSREKKESFPLTVTSAQKNPTAFYLCASSPRGQVRNGYTFGSGTRLTVV.

The CDR3 here is CASSPRSLDGYTF. The CDR3 DNA is TGTGCCAGCAGCCCGCGAAGCTTAGATGGCTACACCTTC. The chain recombines TRBV5-4 with TRBJ1-2, with D uncertain. The CDR3 totals 13 residues. V dropped 4 bases and J dropped 6 bases, with 13 bases sitting between them. The germline CDR1 and CDR2 sequences are SGHNT and YYREEE (reference sequence). Together with reference TRBV5-4 and TRBJ1-2, the CDR3 gives the full variable domain: ETGVTQSPTHLIKTRGQQVTLRCSSQSGHNTVSWYQQALGQGPQFIFQYYREEENGRGNFPPRFSGLQFPNYSSELNVNALELDDSALYLCASSPRSLDGYTFGSGTRLTVV.

The chain uses TRBV5-6 and TRBJ2-2; D possibly matches TRBD1 or TRBD2 (5 bases each). The CDR3 extends over 16 amino acids. Germline V gene data show CDR1 as SGHDT and CDR2 as YYEEEE. The ends were cut back, 2 bases at V and 3 bases at J, with 14 bases in the middle. The CDR3 coding sequence is TGTGCCAGCAGCTTTAGAGCAGGGCGGGACACCGGGGAGCTGTTTTTT. It specifies CASSFRAGRDTGELFF.

The chain combines TRBV5-1 with TRBJ2-7, with a possible D match to TRBD1 (6 bases). Germline V gives CDR1 SGHRS, CDR2 YFSETQ. The V end was cut by 2 bases, the J end by 6 bases, with 15 bases between. CDR3 length: 14 amino acids. DNA for the CDR3: TGCGCCAGCAGCTTTCGTCCAGGGGCGGGCGAGCAGTACTTC. As protein: CASSFRPGAGEQYF. The variable domain in full, with the rest retrieved from reference TRBV5-1 and TRBJ2-7, is KAGVTQTPRYLIKTRGQQVTLSCSPISGHRSVSWYQQTPGQGLQFLFEYFSETQRNKGNFPGRFSGRQFSNSRSEMNVSTLELGDSALYLCASSFRPGAGEQYFGPGTRLTVT.